The clone carrying this TCR beta chain was seen only once. Its antigen is currently unknown. The data were taken from a study of T cell responses to AZD1222 COVID-19 vaccine. Study results and caveats: Repertoires were obtained solely post-peak T cell response. Across the whole spike, CD4 TCRs peaked at regions 160-218 and 743-854. Baseline antibody screening turned up just a handful of seropositive AZD1222 recipients. Unmutated variant regions reportedly attract nearly half of all spike-specific TCRs.

Libraries were prepared by immunoSEQ multiplex PCR; TCRdb keeps only in-frame clonotypes and omits some of them. Of about 93,000 clones detected, roughly 89% appear once; the ten largest clones hold about 3%. CDR1 and CDR2 from the germline V gene are MNHEY and SVGAGI. V gave up 8 bases and J gave up 4 bases; unmatched junction bases: 8. The CDR3 runs 14 residues. The sample consisted of peripheral blood, taken on day 0 of MenACWY control vaccination. The genes are TRBV6-5 and TRBJ2-5; 9 bases fit TRBD1. The clonotype was recovered from an adult in good health. The CDR3 DNA is TGTGCCAGCCACTGGGACAGGGCGGGAGAGACCCAGTACTTC. This gives the protein CASHWDRAGETQYF.